This TCR beta chain was recovered during a study of post-analysis software for immune sequencing data. About the research overall: Disease trajectories encompassed relapsing-remitting, secondary progressive and progressive-relapsing multiple sclerosis. Study observations and caveats: In patients, TRBV5-6, TRBV5-1 and TRBV20-1 belonged to five TRBV segments found more frequently than in controls.

Unique molecular identifiers featured in each of the TCR beta cDNA libraries. T cells numbering about 0.95 to 11 million gave rise to roughly 550,000 cDNA molecules. TCRdb called the PCR reads again in MiXCR, with one record for every CDR3 protein. The sample shows about 820,000 distinct CDR3 sequences, about 57% of them seen only once. This clonotype turned up a few times. Its matching antigen is unknown. Germline-derived CDR1 and CDR2 are DFQATT and SNEGSKA (reference sequence). J lost 8 bases, V lost 0 bases, and 9 bases had no gene match. This CDR3 contains 16 residues. The V call is TRBV20-1, the J call TRBJ2-1; TRBD2 matches at 11 bases. The clonotype comes from a girl aged 10-17 years with multiple sclerosis. Sequenced: blood. The CDR3: CSARDTTSGRVYEQFF. CDR3 bases: TGCAGTGCTAGAGATACCACTAGCGGGAGAGTCTATGAGCAGTTCTTC.